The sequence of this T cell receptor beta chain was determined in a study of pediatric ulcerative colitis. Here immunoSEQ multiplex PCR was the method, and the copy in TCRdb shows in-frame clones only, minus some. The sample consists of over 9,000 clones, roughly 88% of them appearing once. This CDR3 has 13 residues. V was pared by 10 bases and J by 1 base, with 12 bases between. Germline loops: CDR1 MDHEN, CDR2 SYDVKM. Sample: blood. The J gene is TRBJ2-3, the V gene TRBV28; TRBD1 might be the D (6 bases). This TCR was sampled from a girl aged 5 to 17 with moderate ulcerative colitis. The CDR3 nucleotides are TGTGCCACGGACGAGGGGGGCACAGATACGCAGTATTTT. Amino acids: CATDEGGTDTQYF.